These 29 T cell receptor beta chains originate from one sample sequenced in a study of neurological immune-mediated disorders. TCRdb re-called the 5' RACE reads through MiXCR, storing one row per CDR3 protein. The table shows about 27,000 distinct CDR3 sequences, with approximately 21% occurring only once. Sequenced input: PBMCs. These receptors were taken from a woman aged 55-70 years in good health.

This clonotype has ten or more counts. This chain connects TRBV7-2 to TRBJ2-7; possibly TRBD2 for D (6 bases). The germline V gene encodes CDR1 SGHTA and CDR2 FQGNSA. V lost 1 base and J lost 6, with 13 bases in between. The length of the CDR3 is 14 residues. The CDR3 reads CASSLGRGAFEQYF. CDR3 sequence (DNA): TGTGCCAGCAGCTTAGGGCGGGGTGCCTTCGAGCAGTACTTC. The entire variable domain, with the rest obtained from reference TRBV7-2 and TRBJ2-7, is as follows: GAGVSQSPSNKVTEKGKDVELRCDPISGHTALYWYRQSLGQGLEFLIYFQGNSAPDKSGLPSDRFSAERTGGSVSTLTIQRTQQEDSAVYLCASSLGRGAFEQYFGPGTRLTVT.

This clonotype was seen ten or more times. V gene TRBV7-3 combines with J gene TRBJ2-2, with D perhaps given as TRBD1 or TRBD2 (6 bases each). Germline CDR1 SGHTA, CDR2 FQGTGA. The germline V and J ends were trimmed by 4 bases and 3 bases, with 18 bases remaining between them. CDR3 length: 17 amino acids. CDR3 region: CASSSTSRGLYTGELFF. The CDR3 DNA reads TGTGCCAGCAGCTCGACCTCCCGGGGGCTCTACACCGGGGAGCTGTTTTTT. Filled out from reference TRBV7-3 and TRBJ2-2, the complete variable domain reads GAGVSQTPSNKVTEKGKYVELRCDPISGHTALYWYRQSLGQGPEFLIYFQGTGAADDSGLPNDRFFAVRPEGSVSTLKIQRTERGDSAVYLCASSSTSRGLYTGELFFGEGSRLTVL.

This clonotype was seen repeatedly, ten times or more. The V and J genes are TRBV6-2 or TRBV6-3 and TRBJ2-1; 7 nucleotides agree with TRBD2. This CDR3 is 16 amino acids long. V was clipped by 0 bases and J by 3 bases; unmatched bases: 5. Germline CDR1 and CDR2: MNHEY and SVGEGT. CDR3 protein: CASSYSGGGGYNEQFF. The CDR3 region has the DNA TGTGCCAGCAGTTACTCAGGTGGCGGGGGCTACAATGAGCAGTTCTTC.

The sample holds many counts of this clonotype. The J gene is TRBJ2-2, the V gene TRBV12-3 or TRBV12-4, with TRBD1 identical over 11 bases. The CDR3 consists of 16 residues. After removal of 3 bases from V and 5 bases from J, the junction contained 5 bases not matched to a gene. The chain's CDR3 is CASSFGQGARTGELFF. The CDR3 nucleotides read TGTGCCAGCAGTTTTGGACAGGGGGCGAGAACCGGGGAGCTGTTTTTT.

This clonotype has at least ten counts. The chain carries TRBV4-1 and TRBJ2-1, with D possibly being TRBD2 (5 bases). Germline V CDR1 and CDR2: MGHRA, YSYEKL. The CDR3 length is 14 residues. The V end was cut by 1 base, the J end by 6 bases, with 10 bases between. In DNA, the CDR3 is TGCGCCAGCAGCCAAGTTCCGGGGAGCAATGAGCAGTTCTTC. Protein: CASSQVPGSNEQFF.

At least ten counts were recorded for this clonotype. The chain carries TRBV4-2 and TRBJ2-3, with D possibly being TRBD2 (5 bases). Deletions cut 0 bases from V and 4 bases from J, with 17 bases between. CDR1 is LGHNA and CDR2 is YNFKEQ in the germline V gene. The CDR3 loop spans 17 amino acids. DNA for the CDR3: TGTGCCAGCAGCCAAGATGGACGGGGTCCCAGGTCAGATACGCAGTATTTT. Its translation: CASSQDGRGPRSDTQYF.

With respect to this clonotype: One junction end does not reproduce the germline sequence, and a read error may be involved. The chain links TRBV20-1 to TRBJ1-5, with D unclear. Germline V gene lookup returns CDR1 DFQATT and CDR2 SNEGSKA (reference sequence). The CDR3 is 14 residues long. The CDR3 region is CSARVGASNQPHHF. CDR3 sequence (DNA): TGCAGTGCTAGAGTTGGAGCAAGCAATCAGCCCCATCATTTT.

The sample holds many counts of this clonotype. The CDR3 nucleotides are TGTGCCAGCAGCGCGGGGGGGGGGAGCACAGATACGCAGTATTTT. Encoded protein: CASSAGGGSTDTQYF. V usage is TRBV9 and J usage is TRBJ2-3; 8 bases are shared with TRBD2. CDR3 size: 15 residues. Germline CDR1 reads SGDLS; CDR2 reads YYNGEE. V was clipped by 3 bases and J by 0 bases; unmatched bases: 3.

This clonotype was counted once. This rearrangement joins TRBV15 to TRBJ1-6; 9 bases are shared with TRBD1. V was clipped by 1 base and J by 6 bases; unmatched bases: 7. The CDR3 consists of 17 residues. The V gene's germline CDR1 is LNHNV and CDR2 YYDKDF (reference sequence). Here the CDR3 reads CATSRANGQGPNSPLHF. As DNA, the CDR3 is TGTGCCACCAGCAGAGCCAACGGACAGGGGCCTAATTCACCCCTCCACTTT.

In this sample, this clonotype turned up a few times. This sequence joins TRBV6-5 and TRBJ1-1; 8 positions match TRBD1. The V gene end was trimmed by 0 bases and the J gene end by 8 bases; junction bases not matched to a gene: 5. This CDR3 comprises 14 residues. Germline V CDR1 and CDR2: MNHEY, SVGAGI. CDR3 loop: CASSYSGTGGEAFF. Here the CDR3 DNA reads TGTGCCAGCAGTTACTCGGGGACAGGAGGAGAAGCTTTCTTT.

Ten or more counts support this clonotype. V usage is TRBV20-1 and J usage is TRBJ2-1; 8 bases are shared with TRBD2. The CDR3 is made up of 14 amino acids. Unmatched junction bases numbered 8, after V lost 8 bases and J lost 2 bases. The germline V gene has CDR1 DFQATT and CDR2 SNEGSKA (reference sequence). CDR3 sequence reads: CSTRGGYPYNEQFF. Written as DNA, the CDR3 is TGCAGTACCCGGGGGGGATACCCCTACAATGAGCAGTTCTTC.

This clonotype was found many times. This chain connects TRBV20-1 to TRBJ2-3, with TRBD2 matching over 9 bases. Germline CDR1 is DFQATT and CDR2 is SNEGSKA (reference sequence). This CDR3 spans 14 amino acids. The V and J ends lost 7 bases and 3 bases, in that order; junction bases with no gene match: 8. In DNA form, the CDR3 reads TGCAGTGTTCGGGATAGCGGGGGAACAGATACGCAGTATTTT. Its protein product is CSVRDSGGTDTQYF.

This clonotype was seen repeatedly, ten times or more. CDR3 residues: CASSPGQGGEQYF. The CDR3 region has the DNA TGTGCCAGTAGCCCGGGACAGGGGGGCGAGCAGTACTTC. The rearrangement joins TRBV11-2 to TRBJ2-7; 11 positions match TRBD1. This CDR3 has 13 residues. Germline lookup yields CDR1 SGHAT and CDR2 FQNNGV. The V segment lost 9 bases and the J segment 6 bases; nucleotides outside the gene matches: 7.

The chain couples TRBV6-4 to TRBJ2-1; 8 positions match TRBD2. This CDR3 is built from 14 residues. With V trimmed by 4 bases and J by 13 bases, 12 bases remained unmatched. Germline V lookup: CDR1 MRHNA, CDR2 SNTAGT. The CDR3 region is CASSALPGLGGQFF. Written as DNA, the CDR3 is TGTGCCAGCAGTGCCCTCCCGGGACTAGGCGGCCAGTTCTTC.

This clonotype was counted a few times. The chain uses TRBV2 and TRBJ1-1; D is undetermined. This CDR3 region has 15 residues. Germline V gene sequence: CDR1 SNHLY, CDR2 FYNNEI. Trimming left V 7 bases short and J 0 bases short, with 15 bases between. CDR3 loop: CASTLLGSLNTEAFF. The CDR3 nucleotides read TGTGCCAGCACGTTATTAGGCTCCTTGAACACTGAAGCTTTCTTT.

This clonotype has at least ten counts. CDR3 in DNA: TGTGCTAGTGGTTCCTCCCTGGTAGTCTACAATGAGCAGTTCTTC. Translation: CASGSSLVVYNEQFF. V gene TRBV12-5 combines with J gene TRBJ2-1; D unresolved. Trimming removed 4 bases at V and 3 bases at J, with 13 bases between. The V gene's germline CDR1 is LGHNT and CDR2 FRNRAP. The CDR3 consists of 15 residues.

At least ten counts were recorded for this clonotype. V gene TRBV5-1 combines with J gene TRBJ1-1; weak D call: TRBD1 (5 bases). CDR3 length: 12 residues. Between the trimmed V and J ends, which lost 6 bases and 5 bases, there was a span of 11 bases. Germline-derived CDR1 and CDR2 are SGHRS and YFSETQ. The CDR3, as DNA: TGCGCCAGCAAAGGGGAAGGGACTGAAGCTTTCTTT. Its protein is CASKGEGTEAFF.

This clonotype has ten or more counts. This chain links TRBV5-1 with TRBJ2-7; D perhaps matches TRBD1 (6 bases). The V end was cut by 0 bases, the J end by 3 bases, with 13 bases between. Germline assignment: CDR1 SGHRS and CDR2 YFSETQ. CDR3 length equals 15 residues. The CDR3 loop reads CASSLGDNGLYEQYF. CDR3 in DNA: TGCGCCAGCAGCTTGGGGGACAACGGCCTCTACGAGCAGTACTTC.

This clonotype was detected many times. V usage is TRBV7-3 and J usage is TRBJ2-4; 8 positions agree with TRBD2. CDR1 and CDR2 from the germline V gene are SGHTA and FQGTGA. The CDR3 loop spans 15 amino acids. The V segment lost 1 base and the J segment 10 bases; nucleotides outside the gene matches: 9. CDR3: CASSLSAGGLAIQYF. The CDR3, as DNA: TGTGCCAGCAGCTTAAGTGCGGGGGGCCTGGCTATTCAGTACTTC.

V and J are TRBV28 and TRBJ2-4; possibly TRBD1 or TRBD2 for D (5 bases each). Trimming removed 6 bases from V and 0 bases from J, with 9 bases in between. Germline V lookup: CDR1 MDHEN, CDR2 SYDVKM. CDR3 length: 14 residues. CDR3 loop: CASRGTRAKNIQYF. The CDR3 DNA reads as TGTGCCAGCAGGGGGACGAGAGCCAAAAACATTCAGTACTTC.

This clonotype occurred many times. This sequence joins TRBV20-1 and TRBJ1-6; 11 bases are shared with TRBD1. CDR3 length: 15 amino acids. Germline assignment: CDR1 DFQATT and CDR2 SNEGSKA (reference sequence). Germline trimming cut 0 bases from V and 10 bases from J; bases unmatched to any gene: 5. The CDR3, as DNA: TGCAGTGCTAGAGATTCGGGACAGGGGGAATCACCCCTCCACTTT. Its protein product is CSARDSGQGESPLHF.

This clonotype is labeled as medium-sized. V gene TRBV6-6 combines with J gene TRBJ2-1, with D perhaps assigned TRBD1 or TRBD2 (5 bases each). Looked up from germline, CDR1 is MNHNY and CDR2 is SVGAGI (reference sequence). CDR3 length equals 13 residues. With 4 bases removed from V and 5 bases from J, the gap between germline ends came to 9 bases. As DNA, the CDR3 is TGTGCCAGCAGTTGGCAGGGACACAATGAGCAGTTCTTC. Its translation is CASSWQGHNEQFF.

This clonotype was seen at least ten times. V usage is TRBV6-5 and J usage is TRBJ1-5, with D maybe TRBD1 (6 bases). Trimming removed 6 bases from V and 7 bases from J, with 13 bases in between. CDR1 and CDR2 from the germline V gene are MNHEY and SVGAGI. CDR3 length equals 13 residues. CDR3 sequence (DNA): TGTGCCAGCAGGCCAGGGGCTAGGCAGCCCCAGCATTTT. As protein: CASRPGARQPQHF.

This clonotype appeared once. The V gene is TRBV28, the J gene TRBJ2-5; 7 bases fit TRBD1. V was pared by 6 bases and J by 2 bases, with 12 bases of the junction left unmatched. Per germline, CDR1 MDHEN and CDR2 SYDVKM. The CDR3 consists of 16 residues. The CDR3 protein is CASRHTTGRAQETQYF. Here the CDR3 DNA reads TGTGCCAGCAGACACACGACAGGGAGAGCGCAAGAGACCCAGTACTTC.

In its sample, this clonotype was seen many times. The genes are TRBV4-3 and TRBJ1-6, with 8 bases identical to TRBD1. The V gene's germline CDR1 is LGHNA and CDR2 YSLEER. J gave up 7 bases and V 4 bases, and 6 bases lay outside the gene matches. The CDR3 totals 15 residues. CDR3 bases: TGCGCCAGCAGCCCTCGGGACAGGAGCAATTCACCCCTCCACTTT. It translates to CASSPRDRSNSPLHF.

This clonotype was seen repeatedly, ten times or more. The V gene is TRBV4-1, the J gene TRBJ2-2, with TRBD2 identical over 11 bases. Unmatched junction bases numbered 3, after V lost 5 bases and J lost 7 bases. The germline gives CDR1 MGHRA, CDR2 YSYEKL. The CDR3 extends over 14 amino acids. CDR3 region: CASSSGTSGGELFF. The CDR3 DNA follows: TGCGCCAGCAGCTCCGGGACTAGCGGCGGGGAGCTGTTTTTT.

The gene calls are TRBV9 and TRBJ2-1; TRBD2 matches 7 bases. Germline CDR1 and CDR2: SGDLS and YYNGEE. The CDR3 extends over 14 amino acids. The V gene end was trimmed by 4 bases and the J gene end by 7 bases; junction bases not matched to a gene: 8. Here the CDR3 reads CASSPWDYLNEQFF. The CDR3 DNA is TGTGCCAGCAGCCCGTGGGACTACTTGAATGAGCAGTTCTTC. Using reference TRBV9 and TRBJ2-1 for the parts outside the CDR3, the full variable domain is DSGVTQTPKHLITATGQRVTLRCSPRSGDLSVYWYQQSLDQGLQFLIQYYNGEERAKGNILERFSAQQFPDLHSELNLSSLELGDSALYFCASSPWDYLNEQFFGPGTRLTVL.

This sequence joins TRBV6-2 or TRBV6-3 and TRBJ2-7; D gene uncertain. CDR3 size: 13 residues. The V and J ends lost 4 bases and 7 bases respectively, with 14 bases between them. Germline assignment: CDR1 MNHEY and CDR2 SVGEGT. CDR3 in amino acids: CASSFLDGSEQYF. CDR3 sequence (DNA): TGTGCCAGCAGTTTTCTCGATGGGTCTGAGCAGTACTTC.

This clonotype turned up a few times. The chain is built from TRBV29-1 and TRBJ1-4; D is possibly TRBD1 (5 bases). V was trimmed by 4 bases and J by 5 bases, leaving 8 bases between them. The CDR3 runs to 12 residues. CDR1 is SQVTM and CDR2 is ANQGSEA in the germline V gene. As DNA, the CDR3 is TGCAGCGTTGGGGGGAAGAATGAAAAACTGTTTTTT. This sequence encodes CSVGGKNEKLFF.